This T cell receptor (beta chain) was obtained from a study of cytomegalovirus exposure and HLA in healthy donors. Looking at the study overall: Sequencing of 150 million to 200 million T cells in an earlier analysis found 100 million or so unique TCR beta sequences.

Trimming took off 5 bases at V and 6 bases at J, with 14 bases between the two ends. This CDR3 comprises 14 residues. Germline V gene sequence: CDR1 LNHDA, CDR2 SQIVND (reference sequence). General study points: V- and J-gene trimming in TCR beta was tied to a missense DCLRE1C variant by an analysis performed later. Later on, an analysis tied over 15,000 TCR beta sequences to HLA alleles at 0.05 false discovery rate.

The PCR contained 60 Vbeta and 13 Jbeta primers. Clones were read by immunoSEQ multiplex PCR, and TCRdb kept only the in-frame ones, dropping some. The data show 150,000 to 200,000 clones, with about three quarters seen just once and around 5.4% held by the top ten. The donors gave bone marrow, and they were healthy. A word on this clone: Its antigen is currently unknown.

The receptor was isolated from a man in his forties in good health and CMV-seronegative. The chain employs TRBV19 and TRBJ1-5; no definite D call. The sample consisted of PBMCs. The CDR3 region has the DNA TGTGCCAGTAGTTTAGGGCCCCCGGGTCAGCCCCAGCATTTT. Its protein product is CASSLGPPGQPQHF.